This TCR beta chain was identified during a study of T-cell memory formation after mild COVID-19. Study background: There were largely donor-specific TCR clusters. Study results and limitations: CD4+ contracting clones were found mainly in CM and EM, and CD8+ ones in EMRA. Researchers found some responding clones in pre-infection memory, a sign that cross-reactive memory joined.

5'RACE primed from the constant segment yielded TCR alpha and TCR beta cDNA libraries bearing sample barcodes and UMIs. MiXCR was run by TCRdb on the 5' RACE reads, yielding one entry per CDR3 protein. The sample has about 140,000 distinct CDR3 sequences; roughly 15% are singletons. This clonotype was seen a handful of times. Its antigen is not known. The ends were cut back, 4 bases at V and 5 bases at J, with 16 bases in the middle. The CDR3 is made up of 15 amino acids. Germline CDR1 reads SGHAT; CDR2 reads FQDESV (reference sequence). The chain has TRBV11-1 and TRBJ2-3; unclear D gene. Sequenced: PBMCs or a T cell subset sorted from them (not recorded which). The origin of this receptor is an adult woman who had mild COVID-19 (a few samples of this study predate the infection). Cell type and time point are not known. The CDR3 sequence is CASSSSGRSLDTQYF. The DNA of the CDR3 is TGTGCCAGCAGCTCTTCGGGCCGTTCTTTAGATACGCAGTATTTT. Full variable domain (missing parts from reference TRBV11-1 and TRBJ2-3): EAEVAQSPRYKITEKSQAVAFWCDPISGHATLYWYRQILGQGPELLVQFQDESVVDDSQLPKDRFSAERLKGVDSTLKIQPAELGDSAMYLCASSSSGRSLDTQYFGPGTRLTVL.